The 20 T cell receptor beta chains in this list originate from one sample, sequenced in a study of shared clonotypes between healthy human individuals. Clones were sequenced by immunoSEQ multiplex PCR, and TCRdb holds only the in-frame ones, with some missing. This sample yields 550,000 to 850,000 clones, of which 55% to 75% are seen a single time; around 1.7% belongs to the top ten. Sequenced material: memory CD4+ T cells sorted from blood. Sample subset: CD45RA-negative fraction. These receptors all stem from a woman in her thirties in good health.

The chain combines TRBV5-4 with TRBJ1-2; the D is unclear. Trimming left V 10 bases short and J 7 bases short, with 14 bases between. The CDR3 runs to 11 residues. The germline CDR1 and CDR2 sequences are SGHNT and YYREEE (reference sequence). The CDR3 DNA reads TGTGCCGGCCGGGGTTTTTCTGGCTACACCTTC. It encodes CAGRGFSGYTF.

The gene calls are TRBV5-8 and TRBJ2-1; maybe TRBD2 (6 bases). The V gene lost 3 bases and the J gene lost 3 bases, with 13 bases spanning the gap. CDR3 length: 15 residues. CDR1 and CDR2 (germline): SGHTS, YDEGEE. The chain's CDR3 is CASSSSGTDYNEQFF. CDR3 DNA: TGTGCCAGCAGCTCCTCCGGGACTGACTACAATGAGCAGTTCTTC.

This clone was seen more than once but under ten times. This specimen includes other DNA sequences encoding the same CDR3. The genes are TRBV19 and TRBJ2-7, with D perhaps TRBD1 (7 bases). This CDR3 has 14 amino acids. Germline CDR1 is LNHDA and CDR2 is SQIVND (reference sequence). The germline V and J ends were trimmed by 1 base and 2 bases, with 9 bases remaining between them. The chain's CDR3 is CASSIAGGPYEQYF. The CDR3 DNA sequence: TGTGCCAGTAGTATAGCAGGGGGGCCCTACGAGCAGTACTTC.

About this clone itself: At the DNA level, this CDR3 is encoded by other sequences in the same sample as well. The gene calls are TRBV18 and TRBJ2-7; D uncertain. V was pared by 2 bases and J by 0 bases, with 11 bases between. The CDR3 is made up of 15 amino acids. Looked up from germline, CDR1 is KGHSH and CDR2 is LQKENI. In nucleotides, the CDR3 is TGTGCCAGCTCACCAACGGGCGGATCCTCCTACGAGCAGTACTTC. Translated: CASSPTGGSSYEQYF.

This chain uses TRBV27 with TRBJ2-7, with D perhaps TRBD2 (7 bases). Trimming removed 6 bases at V and 0 bases at J, with 15 bases between. The CDR3 is made up of 15 amino acids. Looked up from germline, CDR1 is MNHEY and CDR2 is SMNVEV (reference sequence). The CDR3 coding sequence is TGTGCCAGCAGAGAGCTAGCGGACAGCTCCTACGAGCAGTACTTC. This gives the protein CASRELADSSYEQYF.

To note about this clone: The likely explanation is a read error, given a far larger clone one base away. The identical CDR3 is also encoded by other nucleotide sequences in the sample. The CDR3 nucleotides read TGTGCCAGCAGCTCCACAGGGTACGAGCAGTACTTC. Translation gives CASSSTGYEQYF. The chain employs TRBV7-9 and TRBJ2-7; a possible D gene is TRBD1 (6 bases). V lost 4 bases to trimming and J lost 4 bases, with 8 bases between them. This CDR3 has 12 amino acids. Germline CDR1 SEHNR, CDR2 FQNEAQ (reference sequence).

The V and J genes are TRBV11-2 and TRBJ1-1; D is undetermined. Germline assignment: CDR1 SGHAT and CDR2 FQNNGV. V lost 5 bases, J lost 6 bases, and 13 bases lay in between. The CDR3 covers 13 residues. CDR3: CASSLAPGAEAFF. CDR3 nucleotides: TGTGCCAGCAGCCTGGCCCCCGGCGCTGAAGCTTTCTTT.

The V gene is TRBV7-9, the J gene TRBJ2-7; D unresolved. The CDR3 length is 11 residues. The germline V and J ends were trimmed by 3 bases and 6 bases, with 6 bases remaining between them. CDR1 and CDR2 (germline): SEHNR, FQNEAQ (reference sequence). The chain's CDR3 is CASSFGLEQYF. CDR3 DNA: TGTGCCAGCAGCTTCGGGCTCGAGCAGTACTTC.

This rearrangement joins TRBV4-1 to TRBJ2-5, with no clear D. Germline V gene sequence: CDR1 MGHRA, CDR2 YSYEKL. The CDR3 contains 14 residues. V lost 8 bases to trimming and J lost 4 bases, with 17 bases between them. The CDR3, as DNA: TGCGCCAGCGGATCCAGCCCGAACGCAGAGACCCAGTACTTC. The encoded protein is CASGSSPNAETQYF.

Ten or more counts support this clone. This chain uses TRBV6-1 with TRBJ1-3, with D unclear. CDR1 is MNHNS, CDR2 SASEGT, per germline. CDR3 length: 13 residues. The V end was cut by 7 bases, the J end by 1 base, with 8 bases between. CDR3 protein: CASIKESGNTIYF. In nucleotides, the CDR3 is TGTGCCAGCATAAAGGAGTCTGGAAACACCATATATTTT.

V and J are TRBV15 and TRBJ2-7; D uncertain. V shed 0 bases and J shed 0 bases, with 9 bases lying between them. Germline V lookup: CDR1 LNHNV, CDR2 YYDKDF (reference sequence). This CDR3 contains 15 residues. CDR3 DNA: TGTGCCACCAGCAGAGATCTGCAGAGCTCCTACGAGCAGTACTTC. Amino acid sequence: CATSRDLQSSYEQYF. Looking up the rest from reference TRBV15 and TRBJ2-7 gives the full variable domain: DAMVIQNPRYQVTQFGKPVTLSCSQTLNHNVMYWYQQKSSQAPKLLFHYYDKDFNNEADTPDNFQSRRPNTSFCFLDIRSPGLGDTAMYLCATSRDLQSSYEQYFGPGTRLTVT.

The count of this clone is one. The rearrangement joins TRBV2 to TRBJ2-7; D gene ambiguous. V lost 0 bases, J lost 2 bases, and 14 bases lay in between. Germline CDR1 SNHLY, CDR2 FYNNEI. The CDR3 has 16 amino acids. The CDR3 nucleotides read TGTGCCAGCAGTGAAGCGCTTCAGCGAATCCCCTACGAGCAGTACTTC. This encodes CASSEALQRIPYEQYF. Looking up the rest from reference TRBV2 and TRBJ2-7 gives the full variable domain: EPEVTQTPSHQVTQMGQEVILRCVPISNHLYFYWYRQILGQKVEFLVSFYNNEISEKSEIFDDQFSVERPDGSNFTLKIRSTKLEDSAMYFCASSEALQRIPYEQYFGPGTRLTVT.

The rearrangement uses TRBV6-1 and TRBJ1-3; D perhaps matches TRBD1 (5 bases). The CDR3 totals 15 residues. Germline CDR1 and CDR2: MNHNS and SASEGT. V dropped 3 bases and J dropped 3 bases, with 12 bases sitting between them. The CDR3, as DNA: TGTGCCAGCAGTGAGATGGACATCCATGGAAACACCATATATTTT. It is translated as CASSEMDIHGNTIYF.

The chain joins TRBV5-1 to TRBJ2-3; 11 positions match TRBD1. Germline trimming cut 2 bases from V and 2 bases from J; bases unmatched to any gene: 4. From germline, CDR1 is SGHRS and CDR2 YFSETQ. CDR3 length: 16 residues. The CDR3 here is CASSFGQGAATDTQYF. The CDR3 DNA reads as TGCGCCAGCAGCTTTGGACAGGGGGCGGCCACAGATACGCAGTATTTT.

The genes are TRBV11-3 and TRBJ2-7; 10 bases line up with TRBD1. CDR1 and CDR2 (germline): SGHNT, YENEEA. The V gene end was trimmed by 5 bases and the J gene end by 0 bases; junction bases not matched to a gene: 4. The CDR3 spans 15 residues. DNA for the CDR3: TGTGCCAGCAGCCCGGGACAGGGGCTCTCCTACGAGCAGTACTTC. Translated: CASSPGQGLSYEQYF. The full variable domain, in which reference TRBV11-3 and TRBJ2-7 provide the parts outside the CDR3, is EAGVVQSPRYKIIEKKQPVAFWCNPISGHNTLYWYLQNLGQGPELLIRYENEEAVDDSQLPKDRFSAERLKGVDSTLKIQPAELGDSAVYLCASSPGQGLSYEQYFGPGTRLTVT.

There are a few counts of this clone. This sequence joins TRBV19 and TRBJ1-2; no clear D. The CDR3 extends over 14 amino acids. V was pared by 3 bases and J by 8 bases, with 16 bases between. Per the germline V gene, CDR1 is LNHDA and CDR2 is SQIVND (reference sequence). The CDR3 reads CASSMAGVSVGYTF. In DNA, the CDR3 is TGTGCCAGTAGTATGGCAGGAGTCTCCGTGGGCTACACCTTC.

The chain uses TRBV6-6 and TRBJ1-3, with D unclear. Germline CDR1 is MNHNY and CDR2 is SVGAGI (reference sequence). The CDR3 is 13 amino acids. V was trimmed by 0 bases and J by 8 bases, leaving 8 bases between them. CDR3 DNA: TGTGCCAGCAGTTACTCTCGGTTAGACACCATATATTTT. This encodes CASSYSRLDTIYF.

This clone was observed a few times. J is TRBJ1-3 and V is TRBV28; D possibly corresponds to TRBD1 (6 bases). The CDR3 sequence is 14 residues long. Trimming took 6 bases from V and 2 from J, leaving 11 bases between them. Germline CDR1 MDHEN, CDR2 SYDVKM. In nucleotides, the CDR3 is TGTGCCAGCAGATTCGGGGGCGCTGGAAACACCATATATTTT. This gives the protein CASRFGGAGNTIYF.

This chain links TRBV7-2 with TRBJ1-6, with D unresolved. V lost 0 bases and J lost 8, with 5 bases in between. This CDR3 spans 13 amino acids. Germline V lookup: CDR1 SGHTA, CDR2 FQGNSA. The CDR3 sequence: CASSLAADSPLHF. The CDR3 DNA reads as TGTGCCAGCAGCTTAGCGGCCGATTCACCCCTCCACTTT.

The chain has TRBV5-4 and TRBJ2-2; D call uncertain. This CDR3 is 16 amino acids long. Per germline, CDR1 SGHNT and CDR2 YYREEE (reference sequence). Trimming cost V 2 bases and J 0 bases, with 11 bases left between them. The CDR3 DNA reads as TGTGCCAGCAGCTTCGACGGATATTCGAACACCGGGGAGCTGTTTTTT. Its protein is CASSFDGYSNTGELFF.